Here is one T cell receptor beta chain with its context. The sample comes from a study of T cell changes during pregnancy in multiple sclerosis. The repertoire was sequenced with immunoSEQ multiplex PCR; TCRdb's copy has only in-frame clones and lacks some. The data show roughly 80,000 clones, with approximately 94% seen just once and just over 2.5% held by the top ten. The receptor's source is a female donor in good health, enrolled as a control in a pregnancy study. The sequences come from peripheral blood, collected after pregnancy.

The CDR3, as DNA: TGTGCCACCAGCAGGGACAGCTTACTCCATCAGCCCCAGCATTTT. This encodes CATSRDSLLHQPQHF. The chain is built from TRBV15 and TRBJ1-5, with D perhaps matching TRBD1 (6 bases). Germline CDR1 reads LNHNV; CDR2 reads YYDKDF (reference sequence). V was pared by 3 bases and J by 5 bases, with 14 bases between. This CDR3 has 15 residues.